This T cell receptor (beta chain) was sequenced for a study of T cell responses to AZD1222 COVID-19 vaccine (dated by TCRdb to about 2021). With regard to the full study: AZD1222 recipients given second doses at about 4 weeks or at about 12 weeks were pooled, since spike-specific TCR depth and breadth were not found to differ between the two schedules. Trial participants were enrolled by age into 18-55, 56-69 and 70-plus year subgroups, with about 150, 28 and 57 TCR-sequenced participants respectively. A total of over 230 trial participants underwent TCR sequencing, of whom some 210 received two doses of AZD1222 and around 25 received two doses of the MenACWY control vaccine.

The sample's time point, from its label and the paper: baseline before first vaccination. Vaccinee samples were obtained from the UK trials COV001 and COV002, which included a single-blind randomized controlled phase 2/3 trial of AZD1222 (ChAdOx1 nCoV-19) in healthy adults. Trial participant PBMC samples were collected at day 0 and day 28 after the second dose for TCRbeta chain sequencing. In the case of this clone: Its antigen remains undetermined. There are no base qualities to consult, and no much larger clone falls within one base.

What the work shows at the level of the full study, not this receptor alone: Conclusions about previously exposed vaccinees are limited, since just five or six AZD1222 recipients were seropositive for SARS-CoV-2 at baseline. Reportedly, close to half of the unique spike-specific TCRs recognized epitopes lying outside the regions that are mutated in the B.1.351 and B.1.1.7 variants. Spike-specific TCR breadth and depth rose significantly after two AZD1222 doses compared with day 0 and with MenACWY recipients. The whole spike protein was spanned by vaccine-associated CD4 TCRs, and dominant responses were seen in regions 160-218 and 743-854. The 56-69-year group was small, and its depth increase did not reach significance, likely because of low power. Participants were mostly white British and included more females than males, and it was suggested by the authors that clonal diversity may have been underestimated. Because no day 14 peak-response samples were available, repertoires were characterized only after the peak T cell response.

Reading from cysteine to phenylalanine, the CDR3 counts 14 amino acids. The only DNA kept is the CDR3, 42 bases in frame from the first base. For CDR1 and CDR2, the germline V gene lists SGHRS and YFSETQ. The germline V and J ends show losses of 4 bases and 6 bases respectively, and no gene match explains 6 bases of the junction. The CDR3 regions of human TCRbeta chains were analyzed by immunosequencing. The authors processed their data as follows. Repertoire TCRs were checked for matches against a reference library of SARS-CoV-2-specific TCRs that had been generated using the MIRA antigen-specificity platform. Breadth was defined as the fraction of unique TCRs that were SARS-CoV-2-associated. Depth was defined as the fraction of total T cells that were SARS-CoV-2-associated. Using the MIRA data, each spike-specific TCR was assigned both to the spike region to which the TCR was reactive and to a CD4 or CD8 class. Log10-transformed breadth and depth values were compared by one-way ANOVA with Sidak's multiple comparisons tests. In TCRdb, the immuneACCESS table is reduced to in-frame sequences with V and J assigned. These tables do not hold every clone; where another copy was compared, an unresolved V gene accounts for under half, and the others remain unexplained. V and J calls and clone size come straight from that table; D and trimming were deduced from the DNA. The table for this sample lists fewer than 300,000 clones; 85% to 95% of them were counted only once. Of the sample, 0.55% falls within the top ten clones.

The chain employs TRBV5-1 and TRBJ2-7; TRBD1 aligns with 11 central bases. The origin of this receptor is an adult in good health. Sequencing used peripheral blood, obtained on day 0 of AZD1222 vaccination. The CDR3 protein is CASSDRDRGSEQYF. The DNA is as follows: TGCGCCAGCAGCGACCGGGACAGGGGGAGCGAGCAGTACTTC. Beyond the CDR3, the reference TRBV5-1 and TRBJ2-7 genes provide the residues; the full variable domain reads: KAGVTQTPRYLIKTRGQQVTLSCSPISGHRSVSWYQQTPGQGLQFLFEYFSETQRNKGNFPGRFSGRQFSNSRSEMNVSTLELGDSALYLCASSDRDRGSEQYFGPGTRLTVT.